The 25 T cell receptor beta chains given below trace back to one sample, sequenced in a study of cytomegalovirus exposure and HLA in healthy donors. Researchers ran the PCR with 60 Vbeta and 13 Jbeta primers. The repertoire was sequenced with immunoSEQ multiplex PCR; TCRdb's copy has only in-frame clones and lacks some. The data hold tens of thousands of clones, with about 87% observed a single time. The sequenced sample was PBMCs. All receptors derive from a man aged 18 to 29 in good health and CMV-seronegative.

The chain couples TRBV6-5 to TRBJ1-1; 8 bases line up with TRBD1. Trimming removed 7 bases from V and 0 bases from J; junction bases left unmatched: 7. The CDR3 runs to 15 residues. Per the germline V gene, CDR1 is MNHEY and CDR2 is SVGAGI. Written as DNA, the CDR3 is TGTGCCAGCACCCACAGGACAGGGCTGAACACTGAAGCTTTCTTT. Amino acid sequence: CASTHRTGLNTEAFF.

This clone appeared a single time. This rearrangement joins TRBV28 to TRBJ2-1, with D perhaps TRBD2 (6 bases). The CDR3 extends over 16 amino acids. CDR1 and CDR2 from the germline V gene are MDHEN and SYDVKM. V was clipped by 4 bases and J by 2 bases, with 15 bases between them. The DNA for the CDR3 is TGTGCCAGCAGTTCGCCCTTTGCGGGAACCTACAATGAGCAGTTCTTC. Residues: CASSSPFAGTYNEQFF.

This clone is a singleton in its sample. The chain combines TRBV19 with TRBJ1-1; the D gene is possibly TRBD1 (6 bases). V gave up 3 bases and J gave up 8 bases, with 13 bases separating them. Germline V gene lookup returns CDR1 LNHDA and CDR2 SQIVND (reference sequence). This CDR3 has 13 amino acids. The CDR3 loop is CASSIAQGTEAFF. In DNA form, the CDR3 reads TGTGCCAGTAGTATCGCTCAGGGGACGGAAGCTTTCTTT.

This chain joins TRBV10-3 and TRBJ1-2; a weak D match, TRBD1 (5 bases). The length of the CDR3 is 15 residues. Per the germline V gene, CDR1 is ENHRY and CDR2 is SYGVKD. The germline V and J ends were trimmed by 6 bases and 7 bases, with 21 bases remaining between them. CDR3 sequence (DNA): TGTGCCATCAGCCTGGGGGGACCCGCTGAGGGTGGCTACACCTTC. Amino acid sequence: CAISLGGPAEGGYTF.

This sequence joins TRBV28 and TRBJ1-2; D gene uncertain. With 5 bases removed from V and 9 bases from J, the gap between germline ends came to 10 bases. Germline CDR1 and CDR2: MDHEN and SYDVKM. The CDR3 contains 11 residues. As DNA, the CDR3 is TGTGCCAGCAGTGCTAATCGTCGCTACACCTTC. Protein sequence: CASSANRRYTF.

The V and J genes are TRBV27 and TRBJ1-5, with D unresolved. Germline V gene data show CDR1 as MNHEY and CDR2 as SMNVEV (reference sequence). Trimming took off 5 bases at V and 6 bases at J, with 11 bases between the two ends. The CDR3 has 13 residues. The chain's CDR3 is CASSPNPGQPQHF. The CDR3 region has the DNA TGTGCCAGCAGTCCAAACCCAGGTCAGCCCCAGCATTTT.

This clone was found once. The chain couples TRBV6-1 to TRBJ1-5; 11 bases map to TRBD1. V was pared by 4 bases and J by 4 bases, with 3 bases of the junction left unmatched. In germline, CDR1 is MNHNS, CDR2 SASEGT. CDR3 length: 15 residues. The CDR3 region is CASSAGQGANQPQHF. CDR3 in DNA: TGTGCCAGCAGTGCAGGACAGGGGGCGAATCAGCCCCAGCATTTT.

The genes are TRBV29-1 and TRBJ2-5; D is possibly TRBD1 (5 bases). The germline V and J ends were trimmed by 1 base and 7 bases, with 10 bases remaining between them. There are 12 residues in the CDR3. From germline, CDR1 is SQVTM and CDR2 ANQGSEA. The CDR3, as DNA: TGCAGCGTTGAAGGGCAGGGTAGGACCCAGTACTTC. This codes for CSVEGQGRTQYF. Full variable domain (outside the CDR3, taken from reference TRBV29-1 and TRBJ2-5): SAVISQKPSRDICQRGTSLTIQCQVDSQVTMMFWYRQQPGQSLTLIATANQGSEATYESGFVIDKFPISRPNLTFSTLTVSNMSPEDSSIYLCSVEGQGRTQYFGPGTRLLVL.

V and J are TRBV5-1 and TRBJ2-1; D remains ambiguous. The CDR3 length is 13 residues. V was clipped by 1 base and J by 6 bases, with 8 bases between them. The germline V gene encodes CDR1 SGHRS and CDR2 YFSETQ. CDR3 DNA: TGCGCCAGCAGCTTGAGGCAGGTCAATGAGCAGTTCTTC. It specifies CASSLRQVNEQFF.

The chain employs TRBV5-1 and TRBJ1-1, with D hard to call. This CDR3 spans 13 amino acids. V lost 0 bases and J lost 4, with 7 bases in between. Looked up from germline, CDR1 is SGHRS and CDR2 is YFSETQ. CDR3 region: CASSLEAATEAFF. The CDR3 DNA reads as TGCGCCAGCAGCTTGGAGGCGGCCACTGAAGCTTTCTTT.

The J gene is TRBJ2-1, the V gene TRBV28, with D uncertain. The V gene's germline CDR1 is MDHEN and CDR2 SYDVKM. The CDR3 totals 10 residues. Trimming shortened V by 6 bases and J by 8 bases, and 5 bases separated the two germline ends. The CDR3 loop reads CASRGDEQFF. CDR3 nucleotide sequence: TGTGCCAGCAGGGGCGATGAGCAGTTCTTC.

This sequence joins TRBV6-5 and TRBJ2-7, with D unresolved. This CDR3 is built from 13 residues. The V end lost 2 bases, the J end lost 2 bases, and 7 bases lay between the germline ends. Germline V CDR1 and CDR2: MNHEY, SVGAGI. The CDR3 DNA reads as TGTGCCAGCAGTTACACAGAGACCTACGAGCAGTACTTC. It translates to CASSYTETYEQYF.

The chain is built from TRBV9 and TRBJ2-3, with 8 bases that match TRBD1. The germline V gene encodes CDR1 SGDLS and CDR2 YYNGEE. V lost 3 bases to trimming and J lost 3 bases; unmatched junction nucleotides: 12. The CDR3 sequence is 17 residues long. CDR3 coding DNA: TGTGCCAGCAGCGGATCCCCGGGACAGGTCGGTACAGATACGCAGTATTTT. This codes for CASSGSPGQVGTDTQYF.

CDR3 region: CASSSRTGEPQHF. The CDR3 DNA is TGTGCCAGCAGTTCACGGACAGGGGAGCCCCAGCATTTT. The rearrangement joins TRBV6-5 to TRBJ1-5; 9 positions agree with TRBD1. Per the germline V gene, CDR1 is MNHEY and CDR2 is SVGAGI. The CDR3 is made up of 13 amino acids. V lost 4 bases and J lost 8; bases outside the gene matches: 3.

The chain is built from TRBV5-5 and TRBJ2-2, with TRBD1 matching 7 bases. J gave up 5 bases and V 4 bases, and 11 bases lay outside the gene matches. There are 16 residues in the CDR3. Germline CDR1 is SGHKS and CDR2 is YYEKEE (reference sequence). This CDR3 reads CASSVPGQTLTGELFF. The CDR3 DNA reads TGTGCCAGCAGCGTGCCGGGACAGACACTGACCGGGGAGCTGTTTTTT.

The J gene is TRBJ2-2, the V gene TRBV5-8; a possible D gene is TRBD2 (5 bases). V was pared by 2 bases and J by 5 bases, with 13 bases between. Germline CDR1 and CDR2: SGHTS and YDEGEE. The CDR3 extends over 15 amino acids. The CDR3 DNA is TGTGCCAGCAGCTTTATAGTCGGGATTACCGGGGAGCTGTTTTTT. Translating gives CASSFIVGITGELFF.

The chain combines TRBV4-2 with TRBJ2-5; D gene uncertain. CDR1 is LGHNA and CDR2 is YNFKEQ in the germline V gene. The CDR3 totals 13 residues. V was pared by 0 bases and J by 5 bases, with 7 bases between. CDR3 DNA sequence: TGTGCCAGCAGCCAAGACCCCGGGGAGACCCAGTACTTC. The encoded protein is CASSQDPGETQYF.

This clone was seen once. The DNA for the CDR3 is TGTGCCAGTAGTATAAGCGGCGGTCAGCTAGTAAAAAACATTCAGTACTTC. The encoded protein is CASSISGGQLVKNIQYF. V and J are TRBV19 and TRBJ2-4; D may be TRBD2 (5 bases). The ends were cut back, 2 bases at V and 4 bases at J, with 18 bases in the middle. Germline assignment: CDR1 LNHDA and CDR2 SQIVND (reference sequence). The CDR3 spans 17 residues.

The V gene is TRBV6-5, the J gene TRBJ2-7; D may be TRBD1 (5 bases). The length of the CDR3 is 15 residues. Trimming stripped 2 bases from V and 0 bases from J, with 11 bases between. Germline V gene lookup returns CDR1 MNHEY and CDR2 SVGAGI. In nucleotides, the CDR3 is TGTGCCAGCAGTTACACGTCAGGGCGCTCCTACGAGCAGTACTTC. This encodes CASSYTSGRSYEQYF.

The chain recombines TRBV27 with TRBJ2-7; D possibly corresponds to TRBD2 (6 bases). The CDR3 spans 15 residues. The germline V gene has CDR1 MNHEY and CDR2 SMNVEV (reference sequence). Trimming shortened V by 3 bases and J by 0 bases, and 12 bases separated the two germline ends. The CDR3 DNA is TGTGCCAGCAGTTTGTTAGCGGCAGCCTCCTACGAGCAGTACTTC. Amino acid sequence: CASSLLAAASYEQYF.

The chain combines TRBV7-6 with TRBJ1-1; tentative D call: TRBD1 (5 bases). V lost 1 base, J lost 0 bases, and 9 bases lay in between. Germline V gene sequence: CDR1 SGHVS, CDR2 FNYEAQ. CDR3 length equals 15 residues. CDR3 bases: TGTGCCAGCAGCTTAGGGGGACTGATGAACACTGAAGCTTTCTTT. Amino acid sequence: CASSLGGLMNTEAFF. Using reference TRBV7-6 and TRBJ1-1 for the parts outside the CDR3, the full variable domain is GAGVSQSPRYKVTKRGQDVALRCDPISGHVSLYWYRQALGQGPEFLTYFNYEAQQDKSGLPNDRFSAERPEGSISTLTIQRTEQRDSAMYRCASSLGGLMNTEAFFGQGTRLTVV.

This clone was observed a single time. This CDR3 is CASSMLQGANQPQHF. The CDR3, as DNA: TGTGCCAGTAGTATGTTACAGGGGGCAAATCAGCCCCAGCATTTT. The rearrangement joins TRBV19 to TRBJ1-5; 9 nucleotides agree with TRBD1. V lost 3 bases and J lost 4; bases outside the gene matches: 4. Germline V gives CDR1 LNHDA, CDR2 SQIVND (reference sequence). The CDR3 length is 15 residues.

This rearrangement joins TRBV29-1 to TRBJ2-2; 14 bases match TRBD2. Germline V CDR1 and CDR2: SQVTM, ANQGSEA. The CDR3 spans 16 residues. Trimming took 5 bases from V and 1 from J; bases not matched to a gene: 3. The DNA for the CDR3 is TGCAGCGTTTCCGGGACTAGCGGGGGGAACACCGGGGAGCTGTTTTTT. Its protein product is CSVSGTSGGNTGELFF.

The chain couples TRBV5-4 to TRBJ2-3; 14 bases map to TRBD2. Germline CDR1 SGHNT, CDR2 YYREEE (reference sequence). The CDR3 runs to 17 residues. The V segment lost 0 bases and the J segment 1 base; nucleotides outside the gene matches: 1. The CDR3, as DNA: TGTGCCAGCAGCTTGGGGGGACTAGCGGGAGGCACAGATACGCAGTATTTT. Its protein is CASSLGGLAGGTDTQYF.

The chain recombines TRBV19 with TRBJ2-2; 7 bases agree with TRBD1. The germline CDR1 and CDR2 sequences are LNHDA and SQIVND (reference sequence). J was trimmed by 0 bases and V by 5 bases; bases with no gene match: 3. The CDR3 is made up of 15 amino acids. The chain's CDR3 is CASSSTGSNTGELFF. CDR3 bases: TGTGCCAGTAGTTCGACAGGGTCGAACACCGGGGAGCTGTTTTTT.